The 19 T cell receptor beta chains in this list originate from one sample, sequenced in a study of T cell responses to AZD1222 COVID-19 vaccine. TCRdb's table, derived via immunoSEQ multiplex PCR, lists solely in-frame clones and lacks some. Among 90,000 to 130,000 clones listed, roughly four fifths were seen once. The source was peripheral blood, collected on day 0 of AZD1222 vaccination. All receptors derive from an adult in good health.

This clone has only one observation. V gene TRBV30 combines with J gene TRBJ1-2; D is ambiguous. Trimming pared 2 bases from V and 7 bases from J, leaving 11 bases between. The CDR3 totals 12 residues. Germline-derived CDR1 and CDR2 are GTSNPN and SVGIG (reference sequence). The CDR3 nucleotides are TGTGCCTGGAGTTGGGATTCGAGTGGCTACACCTTC. Residues: CAWSWDSSGYTF.

In its sample, this clone was seen once. The chain is built from TRBV30 and TRBJ1-4; no clear D. The CDR3 extends over 15 amino acids. Trimming pared 0 bases from V and 0 bases from J, leaving 8 bases between. From germline, CDR1 is GTSNPN and CDR2 SVGIG (reference sequence). CDR3 sequence (DNA): TGTGCCTGGAGTGTACTAGGGTCAACTAATGAAAAACTGTTTTTT. Translation gives CAWSVLGSTNEKLFF.

This chain connects TRBV18 to TRBJ1-4, with 7 positions matching TRBD1. V trimming: 6 bases; J trimming: 3 bases; junction bases outside the gene matches: 13. The CDR3 spans 17 residues. Germline V gene lookup returns CDR1 KGHSH and CDR2 LQKENI. In DNA, the CDR3 is TGTGCCAGCTCCCGGACGACAGGGATGGCCGCTAATGAAAAACTGTTTTTT. Translation: CASSRTTGMAANEKLFF.

This clone was detected only a few times. The chain couples TRBV5-8 to TRBJ1-1; D possibly corresponds to TRBD1 (5 bases). The CDR3 covers 14 residues. Per germline, CDR1 SGHTS and CDR2 YDEGEE. V was cut by 1 base and J by 3 bases, with 10 bases left in between. The CDR3 DNA reads TGTGCCAGCAGCTTGCGGGGCGAGGACACTGAAGCTTTCTTT. It yields the protein CASSLRGEDTEAFF.

The gene calls are TRBV19 and TRBJ1-2; tentative D call: TRBD1 (5 bases). CDR3 length equals 14 residues. Trimming took off 4 bases at V and 0 bases at J, with 9 bases between the two ends. The germline gives CDR1 LNHDA, CDR2 SQIVND (reference sequence). The CDR3 region is CASSRGDANYGYTF. CDR3 DNA sequence: TGTGCCAGTAGTAGGGGGGACGCTAACTATGGCTACACCTTC.

V is TRBV28 and J is TRBJ1-5; the match to TRBD1 covers 9 bases. The CDR3 is 15 residues long. V gave up 6 bases and J gave up 1 base; unmatched junction bases: 4. The V gene's germline CDR1 is MDHEN and CDR2 SYDVKM. DNA for the CDR3: TGTGCCAGCAGACCCGGGACAGGGAGCAATCAGCCCCAGCATTTT. Translated: CASRPGTGSNQPQHF.

The rearrangement joins TRBV10-3 to TRBJ1-1, with a weak D call TRBD1 (5 bases). CDR1 and CDR2 from the germline V gene are ENHRY and SYGVKD. There are 12 residues in the CDR3. The CDR3: CATGGAPGEAFF. In nucleotides, the CDR3 is TGTGCTACCGGGGGTGCTCCGGGTGAAGCTTTCTTT.

This clone was detected only a few times. The chain joins TRBV9 to TRBJ1-5; D unclear. Trimming took 0 bases from V and 1 from J, leaving 5 bases between them. The CDR3 has 14 residues. Germline-derived CDR1 and CDR2 are SGDLS and YYNGEE. The CDR3 sequence: CASSVGISNQPQHF. In nucleotides, the CDR3 is TGTGCCAGCAGCGTAGGTATCAGCAATCAGCCCCAGCATTTT.

The chain has TRBV7-6 and TRBJ2-3; 9 nucleotides align to TRBD2. This CDR3 is 16 amino acids long. Germline CDR1 SGHVS, CDR2 FNYEAQ. With 5 bases clipped from V and 3 bases from J, the junction kept 9 bases outside the gene matches. CDR3 bases: TGTGCCAGCAGCCCTGGGTTAGCGGGAGCTACAGATACGCAGTATTTT. Translated: CASSPGLAGATDTQYF. Filled out from reference TRBV7-6 and TRBJ2-3, the complete variable domain reads GAGVSQSPRYKVTKRGQDVALRCDPISGHVSLYWYRQALGQGPEFLTYFNYEAQQDKSGLPNDRFSAERPEGSISTLTIQRTEQRDSAMYRCASSPGLAGATDTQYFGPGTRLTVL.

This clone was seen a single time. V and J are TRBV7-2 and TRBJ1-2; tentatively, D is TRBD1 (5 bases). The CDR3 is 11 residues long. With 4 bases removed from V and 7 bases from J, the gap between germline ends came to 7 bases. Germline-derived CDR1 and CDR2 are SGHTA and FQGNSA. The CDR3 DNA sequence: TGTGCCAGCAGCTCTGGGGGTGGCTACACCTTC. Its translation: CASSSGGGYTF.

This clone was counted between two and nine times. This sequence joins TRBV18 and TRBJ1-1; D is ambiguous. V dropped 3 bases and J dropped 1 base, with 18 bases sitting between them. Germline V lookup: CDR1 KGHSH, CDR2 LQKENI. The CDR3 extends over 17 amino acids. The CDR3 region has the DNA TGTGCCAGCTCACCTTCGGCAGGAGCGCTGCCGAACACTGAAGCTTTCTTT. Translated, it gives CASSPSAGALPNTEAFF. The full variable domain, completed using reference TRBV18 and TRBJ1-1, is NAGVMQNPRHLVRRRGQEARLRCSPMKGHSHVYWYRQLPEEGLKFMVYLQKENIIDESGMPKERFSAEFPKEGPSILRIQQVVRGDSAAYFCASSPSAGALPNTEAFFGQGTRLTVV.

The chain uses TRBV6-2 or TRBV6-3 and TRBJ2-7, with TRBD2 matching 10 bases. J gave up 5 bases and V 6 bases, and 13 bases lay outside the gene matches. The V gene's germline CDR1 is MNHEY and CDR2 SVGEGT. The CDR3 is 16 amino acids. The CDR3 protein is CASSPSNSGGAHEQYF. The CDR3 nucleotides are TGTGCCAGCAGCCCATCGAACAGCGGGGGGGCCCACGAGCAGTACTTC.

This clone has just one count. This chain joins TRBV12-5 and TRBJ2-7; D remains ambiguous. V lost 3 bases, J lost 3 bases, and 6 bases lay in between. This CDR3 contains 12 residues. Germline loops: CDR1 LGHNT, CDR2 FRNRAP. CDR3 amino acids: CASGLGGYEQYF. The DNA for the CDR3 is TGTGCTAGTGGTTTAGGCGGCTACGAGCAGTACTTC.

The rearrangement uses TRBV2 and TRBJ1-2; no definite D call. Germline CDR1 reads SNHLY; CDR2 reads FYNNEI. The CDR3 has 13 residues. Trimming took off 5 bases at V and 5 bases at J, with 12 bases between the two ends. The CDR3 DNA sequence: TGTGCCAGCAGTCGGGAGGGCATTTATGGCTACACCTTC. Its translation: CASSREGIYGYTF.

As regards this clone: Other DNA sequences in the same sample also yield this CDR3. The genes are TRBV5-6 and TRBJ2-7, with 11 bases lining up with TRBD1. This CDR3 is 15 amino acids long. The ends lost 0 bases at V and 4 bases at J; junction bases unmatched: 3. From germline, CDR1 is SGHDT and CDR2 YYEEEE. The CDR3 DNA follows: TGTGCCAGCAGCTTGGCGGGACAGGGGGGATACGAGCAGTACTTC. Translation gives CASSLAGQGGYEQYF.

The chain couples TRBV9 to TRBJ1-1; 8 nucleotides agree with TRBD1. Trimming took 3 bases from V and 4 from J; bases not matched to a gene: 5. CDR3 length equals 14 residues. Germline lookup yields CDR1 SGDLS and CDR2 YYNGEE. The CDR3 DNA sequence: TGTGCCAGCAGCGCAGGGGGCGGAGGCACTGAAGCTTTCTTT. Its translation: CASSAGGGGTEAFF.

This chain joins TRBV28 and TRBJ1-1, with 7 bases matching TRBD1. The CDR3 runs 15 residues. Germline V CDR1 and CDR2: MDHEN, SYDVKM. J gave up 0 bases and V 2 bases, and 3 bases lay outside the gene matches. As DNA, the CDR3 is TGTGCCAGCAGTTTAAGGGGGCGATTGAACACTGAAGCTTTCTTT. Translation: CASSLRGRLNTEAFF. The entire variable domain, with the rest obtained from reference TRBV28 and TRBJ1-1, is as follows: DVKVTQSSRYLVKRTGEKVFLECVQDMDHENMFWYRQDPGLGLRLIYFSYDVKMKEKGDIPEGYSVSREKKERFSLILESASTNQTSMYLCASSLRGRLNTEAFFGQGTRLTVV.

The genes are TRBV6-4 and TRBJ1-5; the match to TRBD1 covers 7 bases. There are 13 residues in the CDR3. V was clipped by 5 bases and J by 6 bases; unmatched bases: 4. Germline CDR1 reads MRHNA; CDR2 reads SNTAGT. CDR3 sequence: CASSRAGGQPQHF. In DNA form, the CDR3 reads TGTGCCAGCAGTCGGGCAGGGGGTCAGCCCCAGCATTTT.

The chain combines TRBV5-1 with TRBJ1-4; weak D call: TRBD1 (5 bases). The CDR3 is 15 amino acids. Germline V gives CDR1 SGHRS, CDR2 YFSETQ. V was shortened by 4 bases and J by 6 bases, with 16 bases between the two germline ends. DNA of the CDR3: TGCGCCAGCAGCAGGTCGAGGGACTCCGATGAAAAACTGTTTTTT. It specifies CASSRSRDSDEKLFF.